The next 16 T cell receptor beta chains were all read from a single sample in a study of T cell repertoires in cytomegalovirus infection. TCRdb reprocessed the reads via MiXCR and lists one record per CDR3 protein. The sample contains 210,000 or so distinct CDR3 sequences, approximately 6.7% of which appear only once. The specimen was PBMCs. The source is a human donor in good health (CMV status not recorded). Some clones in this sample may be carry-over from other donors' samples.

The rearrangement joins TRBV5-1 to TRBJ1-2; 9 bases fit TRBD1. Germline V gene sequence: CDR1 SGHRS, CDR2 YFSETQ. V shed 4 bases, J shed 8 bases, and the junction held 9 bases outside the gene matches. The CDR3 runs to 14 residues. The CDR3: CASSPDRGIRGYTF. The CDR3 coding sequence is TGCGCCAGCAGCCCGGACAGGGGAATCAGGGGCTACACCTTC.

This clonotype was seen ten or more times. The genes are TRBV7-2 and TRBJ2-3; D is unresolved. CDR1 is SGHTA, CDR2 FQGNSA, per germline. The V gene lost 2 bases and the J gene lost 2 bases, with 8 bases spanning the gap. The CDR3 runs to 14 residues. CDR3 DNA: TGTGCCAGCAGCTTATCTGTACCCACAGATACGCAGTATTTT. Amino acid sequence: CASSLSVPTDTQYF.

This clonotype was seen only a few times. J is TRBJ2-6 and V is TRBV12-3 or TRBV12-4, with TRBD1 matching over 7 bases. V lost 5 bases and J lost 1; bases outside the gene matches: 5. The CDR3 contains 16 residues. The CDR3 reads CASSVRQGSGANVLTF. For the CDR3, the DNA is TGTGCCAGCAGTGTTAGACAGGGATCTGGGGCCAACGTCCTGACTTTC.

This clonotype was counted ten times or more. This sequence joins TRBV7-2 and TRBJ1-1, with D perhaps TRBD1 (6 bases). This CDR3 contains 16 residues. Germline loops: CDR1 SGHTA, CDR2 FQGNSA. The V end was cut by 3 bases, the J end by 0 bases, with 14 bases between. In nucleotides, the CDR3 is TGTGCCAGCAGCTTCCGAAGGGGGATCGTGAACACTGAAGCTTTCTTT. Encoded protein: CASSFRRGIVNTEAFF.

This clonotype came up many times. This sequence joins TRBV7-2 and TRBJ2-3, with D perhaps TRBD1 or TRBD2 (6 bases each). The CDR3 totals 16 residues. Trimming cost V 4 bases and J 0 bases, with 14 bases left between them. CDR1 and CDR2 (germline): SGHTA, FQGNSA. The CDR3 reads CASSWRGAGSTDTQYF. The CDR3 DNA reads as TGTGCCAGCAGCTGGAGGGGGGCAGGGAGCACAGATACGCAGTATTTT.

In its sample, this clonotype was seen many times. The gene calls are TRBV6-2 or TRBV6-3 and TRBJ1-5; D gene unclear. Trimming stripped 6 bases from V and 5 bases from J, with 17 bases between. The CDR3 is made up of 15 amino acids. Germline values: CDR1 MNHEY, CDR2 SVGEGT. The DNA of the CDR3 is TGTGCCAGCAGCCACCGACTCGCCTGGGATCAGCCCCAGCATTTT. It specifies CASSHRLAWDQPQHF.

This clonotype has at least ten counts. V and J are TRBV7-2 and TRBJ1-6; D may be TRBD1 (5 bases). Germline V lookup: CDR1 SGHTA, CDR2 FQGNSA. The CDR3 length is 18 residues. V was cut by 1 base and J by 17 bases, with 30 bases left in between. The CDR3 nucleotides are TGTGCCAGCAGCTTAGGGGGGATTGGGGATCCGAAGGGCGCAAAGATCCACTTT. It specifies CASSLGGIGDPKGAKIHF.

This clonotype was detected only a few times. J is TRBJ1-1 and V is TRBV13; D ambiguous. Trimming took 10 bases from V and 4 from J, leaving 16 bases between them. CDR1 PRHDT and CDR2 FYEKMQ come from the germline V gene (reference sequence). The CDR3 runs 13 residues. The CDR3 spells CATFRWGSTEAFF. CDR3 sequence (DNA): TGTGCCACTTTTCGCTGGGGAAGCACTGAAGCTTTCTTT.

This chain joins TRBV7-2 and TRBJ1-2; 7 bases match TRBD1. The CDR3 totals 15 residues. From germline, CDR1 is SGHTA and CDR2 FQGNSA. V gave up 6 bases and J gave up 7 bases; unmatched junction bases: 14. CDR3 in amino acids: CASSQFSGTASGYTF. The CDR3 nucleotides read TGTGCCAGCAGTCAATTCTCCGGGACAGCATCTGGCTACACCTTC.

This clonotype was recorded many times. CDR3 in amino acids: CASSLASGREQFF. The CDR3 nucleotides are TGTGCCAGCAGCTTAGCTAGCGGCCGTGAGCAGTTCTTC. The chain combines TRBV7-2 with TRBJ2-1, with D possibly being TRBD2 (6 bases). Per germline, CDR1 SGHTA and CDR2 FQGNSA. This CDR3 has 13 amino acids. Trimming left V 0 bases short and J 9 bases short, with 9 bases between.

The table lists this clonotype with a few counts. This sequence joins TRBV2 and TRBJ2-1; D perhaps matches TRBD2 (5 bases). The CDR3 has 12 amino acids. Trimming took 7 bases from V and 9 from J, leaving 13 bases between them. Looked up from germline, CDR1 is SNHLY and CDR2 is FYNNEI. CDR3 in DNA: TGTGCCAGCAACCGGGGAATCGGTGAGCAGTTCTTC. This translates into CASNRGIGEQFF.

This clonotype was observed at least ten times. The chain uses TRBV7-2 and TRBJ1-1; TRBD1 matches 7 bases. V shed 0 bases, J shed 3 bases, and the junction held 4 bases outside the gene matches. Germline CDR1 and CDR2: SGHTA and FQGNSA. The CDR3 is 15 residues long. The CDR3 coding sequence is TGTGCCAGCAGCTTAGCTACAGGGGCGTACACTGAAGCTTTCTTT. This translates into CASSLATGAYTEAFF.

Many counts were recorded for this clonotype. This chain links TRBV20-1 with TRBJ2-7; D assignment may be TRBD1 or TRBD2 (5 bases each). The V gene lost 6 bases and the J gene lost 2 bases, with 11 bases spanning the gap. This CDR3 is 12 amino acids long. Germline loops: CDR1 DFQATT, CDR2 SNEGSKA (reference sequence). CDR3 protein: CSAGTVAYEQYF. As DNA, the CDR3 is TGCAGTGCCGGGACCGTTGCCTACGAGCAGTACTTC.

The table lists this clonotype with many counts. The chain has TRBV20-1 and TRBJ1-4, with 8 bases fitting TRBD1. With V trimmed by 0 bases and J by 0 bases, 9 bases remained unmatched. This CDR3 is 18 amino acids long. The germline CDR1 and CDR2 sequences are DFQATT and SNEGSKA (reference sequence). For the CDR3, the DNA is TGCAGTGCTAGAGATGGGACAGGCATCTCTGCAACTAATGAAAAACTGTTTTTT. Encoded protein: CSARDGTGISATNEKLFF.

This clonotype was detected many times. The genes are TRBV11-2 and TRBJ1-1; TRBD1 aligns across 8 bases. Trimming took 5 bases from V and 0 from J; bases not matched to a gene: 11. This CDR3 has 17 residues. Germline assignment: CDR1 SGHAT and CDR2 FQNNGV. The CDR3 nucleotides are TGTGCCAGCAGCCCGGACAGGGTCTGGGACTTGAACACTGAAGCTTTCTTT. It yields the protein CASSPDRVWDLNTEAFF.

This chain links TRBV29-1 with TRBJ1-1; no definite D call. Trimming stripped 7 bases from V and 0 bases from J, with 15 bases between. The length of the CDR3 is 14 residues. Germline assignment: CDR1 SQVTM and CDR2 ANQGSEA. The CDR3 bases are TGCAGCGCCCTGGCGGTACAGATGAACACTGAAGCTTTCTTT. Its protein is CSALAVQMNTEAFF.